The entry below describes one T cell receptor (beta chain). Its antigen is still unknown. Adult Caucasians living in Nashville, Tennessee made up all of the donors. The germline V and J ends were trimmed by 0 bases and 4 bases, with 13 bases remaining between them. This CDR3 has 16 amino acids. The germline gives CDR1 SGHRS, CDR2 YFSETQ. The protocol was immunoSEQ multiplex PCR, while the TCRdb copy is restricted to in-frame clones and leaves out a portion. The sample contains over a million clones, around 95% of which appear only once. This record belongs to a study of shared clonotypes between healthy human individuals. Study-level points and caveats: The genetic and exposure-history diversity represented was limited by few donors.

This chain links TRBV5-1 with TRBJ2-2; D is uncertain. The receptor was derived from a man under 40 in good health. Specimen: naive CD4+ T cells sorted from blood. Subset: CD45RA+ positively selected. CDR3 bases: TGCGCCAGCAGCTTGGCCGGCGAACTCCCCACCGGGGAGCTGTTTTTT. Protein: CASSLAGELPTGELFF. Full variable domain (rest looked up from reference TRBV5-1 and TRBJ2-2): KAGVTQTPRYLIKTRGQQVTLSCSPISGHRSVSWYQQTPGQGLQFLFEYFSETQRNKGNFPGRFSGRQFSNSRSEMNVSTLELGDSALYLCASSLAGELPTGELFFGEGSRLTVL.